This T cell receptor (beta chain) comes out of a study of T-cell memory formation after mild COVID-19. About the study: Largely, the TCR clusters proved donor specific. Overall study results and limits: Detection of some responders pre-infection suggested pre-existing cross-reactive memory T cells participated. CD8+ contracting clones occupied EMRA, while CD4+ ones occupied mainly CM and EM.

Germline V CDR1 and CDR2: SQVTM, ANQGSEA. The CDR3 has 14 residues. J lost 1 base, V lost 2 bases, and 5 bases had no gene match. This clonotype was seen ten or more times. Antigen specificity is unknown. TCRalpha and TCRbeta libraries used 5'RACE with constant-segment primers and UMIs. From the 5' RACE reads, TCRdb called clonotypes with MiXCR, one entry per CDR3 protein. The repertoire has around 420,000 distinct CDR3 sequences, roughly a quarter of them found once; the top ten carry roughly 8.9%. The sequencing input was PBMCs or a T cell subset sorted from them (not recorded which). The chain has TRBV29-1 and TRBJ2-7; 7 bases map to TRBD2. This clonotype was sampled from an adult woman who had mild COVID-19 (a few samples of this study predate the infection). Cell type and time point are not known. In DNA, the CDR3 is TGCAGCGTTGAATTCGGTAGCGGGTCCTACGAGCAGTACTTC. Translated: CSVEFGSGSYEQYF.